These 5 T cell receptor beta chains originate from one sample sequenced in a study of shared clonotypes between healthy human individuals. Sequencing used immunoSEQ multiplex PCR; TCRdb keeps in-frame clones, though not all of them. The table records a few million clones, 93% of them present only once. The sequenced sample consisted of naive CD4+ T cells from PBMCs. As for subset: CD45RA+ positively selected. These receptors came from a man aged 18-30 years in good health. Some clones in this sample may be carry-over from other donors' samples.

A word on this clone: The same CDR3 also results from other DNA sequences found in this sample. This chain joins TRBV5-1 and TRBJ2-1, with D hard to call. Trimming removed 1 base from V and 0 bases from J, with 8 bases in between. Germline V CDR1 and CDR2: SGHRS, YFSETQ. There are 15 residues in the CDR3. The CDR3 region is CASSLIPSSYNEQFF. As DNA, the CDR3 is TGCGCCAGCAGCTTGATTCCAAGCTCCTACAATGAGCAGTTCTTC.

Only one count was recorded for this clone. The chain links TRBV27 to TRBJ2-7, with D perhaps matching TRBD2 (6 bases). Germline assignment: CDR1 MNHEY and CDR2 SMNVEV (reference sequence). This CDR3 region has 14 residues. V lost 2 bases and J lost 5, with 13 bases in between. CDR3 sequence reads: CASSLNRETHEQYF. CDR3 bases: TGTGCCAGCAGTTTAAATCGGGAGACCCACGAGCAGTACTTC.

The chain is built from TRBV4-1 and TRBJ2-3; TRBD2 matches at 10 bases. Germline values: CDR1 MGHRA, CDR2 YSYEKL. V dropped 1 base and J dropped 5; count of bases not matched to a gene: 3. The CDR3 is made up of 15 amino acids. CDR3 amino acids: CASSQVGLAVDTQYF. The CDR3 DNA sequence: TGCGCCAGCAGCCAAGTAGGACTAGCGGTAGATACGCAGTATTTT.

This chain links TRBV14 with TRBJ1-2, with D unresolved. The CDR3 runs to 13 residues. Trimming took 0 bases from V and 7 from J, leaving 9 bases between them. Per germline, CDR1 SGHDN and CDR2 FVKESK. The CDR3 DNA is TGTGCCAGCAGCCAAGACAGCATGGTTGGCTACACCTTC. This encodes CASSQDSMVGYTF.

The DNA of the CDR3 is TGTGCCAGCAGCCAGTGGGACGGTGGGTACGAGCAGTACTTC. It specifies CASSQWDGGYEQYF. The V call is TRBV7-2, the J call TRBJ2-7, with D perhaps assigned TRBD1 or TRBD2 (5 bases each). Germline assignment: CDR1 SGHTA and CDR2 FQGNSA. Trimming took off 5 bases at V and 4 bases at J, with 15 bases between the two ends. This CDR3 contains 14 residues.